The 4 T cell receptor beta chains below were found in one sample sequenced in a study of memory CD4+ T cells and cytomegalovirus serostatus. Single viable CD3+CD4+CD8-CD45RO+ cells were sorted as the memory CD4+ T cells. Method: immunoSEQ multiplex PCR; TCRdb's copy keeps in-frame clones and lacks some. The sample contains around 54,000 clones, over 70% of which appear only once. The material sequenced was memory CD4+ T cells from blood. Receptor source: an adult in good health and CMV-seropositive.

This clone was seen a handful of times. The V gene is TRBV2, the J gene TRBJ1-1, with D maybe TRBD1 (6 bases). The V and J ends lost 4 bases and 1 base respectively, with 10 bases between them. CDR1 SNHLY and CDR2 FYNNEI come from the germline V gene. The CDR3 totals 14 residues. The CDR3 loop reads CASSVYRENTEAFF. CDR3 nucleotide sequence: TGTGCCAGCAGTGTATACAGGGAGAACACTGAAGCTTTCTTT.

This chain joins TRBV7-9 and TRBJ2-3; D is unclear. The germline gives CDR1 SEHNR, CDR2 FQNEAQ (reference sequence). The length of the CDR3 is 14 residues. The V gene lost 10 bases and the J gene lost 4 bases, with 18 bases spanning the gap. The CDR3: CATIIEPPPDTQYF. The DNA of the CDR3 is TGTGCCACGATAATAGAGCCCCCCCCAGATACGCAGTATTTT.

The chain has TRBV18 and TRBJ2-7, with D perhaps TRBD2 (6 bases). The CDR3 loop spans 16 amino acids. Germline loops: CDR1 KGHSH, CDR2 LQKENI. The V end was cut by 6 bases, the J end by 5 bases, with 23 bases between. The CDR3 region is CASSRRGGMGGNEQYF. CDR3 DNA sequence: TGTGCCAGCTCCCGGCGTGGCGGGATGGGGGGAAACGAGCAGTACTTC.

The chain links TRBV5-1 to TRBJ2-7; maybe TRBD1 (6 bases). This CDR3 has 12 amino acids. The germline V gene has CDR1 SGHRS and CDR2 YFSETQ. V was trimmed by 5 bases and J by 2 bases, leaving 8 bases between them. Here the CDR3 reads CASSQGTYEQYF. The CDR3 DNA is TGCGCCAGCAGTCAGGGGACCTACGAGCAGTACTTC.